This record covers a single T cell receptor beta chain. This sample is drawn from a study of blood T cell repertoires in COVID-19. Study context: The samples span acute and convalescent COVID-19 from the United States, Italy and Spain. T cells, B-cell-depleted T cells, or PBMCs provided the cDNA or gDNA that served as material.

In the study's own analysis: Amplification with reference gene primers provided the estimates of nucleated cell counts. Here immunoSEQ multiplex PCR was the method, and the copy in TCRdb shows in-frame clones only, minus some. V and J calls and clone size are copied from that table; D and trimming were computed from the DNA. Among fewer than 400,000 clones listed, about 87% were seen once. Trimming removed 4 bases from V and 4 bases from J; junction bases left unmatched: 14. This CDR3 has 17 residues. Germline V gives CDR1 MDHEN, CDR2 SYDVKM. Residents of around 24 US areas, aged about 18 to 95 years, made up the participants.

The chain couples TRBV28 to TRBJ1-2; 8 bases agree with TRBD1. Input material: PBMCs or T cells enriched from blood (not recorded which). The source of this sequence is a woman in her 50s who had recovered from COVID-19. DNA of the CDR3: TGTGCCAGCAGTTCACAGAATTCTGGACAGGGCCTCTATGGCTACACCTTC. It yields the protein CASSSQNSGQGLYGYTF.